A single sample is the source of the 23 T cell receptor beta chains below, sequenced in a study of cytomegalovirus exposure and HLA in healthy donors. Primers included in the PCR were 60 Vbeta and 13 Jbeta primers. Libraries were prepared by immunoSEQ multiplex PCR; TCRdb keeps only in-frame clonotypes and omits some of them. The data hold roughly 200,000 clones, with around 88% observed a single time. Sample: PBMCs. The receptor source for this set is a young woman in good health and CMV-seronegative.

The rearrangement joins TRBV9 to TRBJ2-1; 8 positions match TRBD1. The CDR3 contains 16 residues. Trimming at V came to 0 bases and at J to 1 base, leaving 3 bases not matched to a gene. Germline assignment: CDR1 SGDLS and CDR2 YYNGEE. CDR3 amino acids: CASSVGGTGSYNEQFF. The CDR3 nucleotides are TGTGCCAGCAGCGTAGGAGGGACAGGATCCTACAATGAGCAGTTCTTC.

This clone was counted only a few times. The chain uses TRBV2 and TRBJ1-1, with D perhaps matching TRBD1 (5 bases). V was pared by 3 bases and J by 1 base, with 12 bases between. Germline CDR1 SNHLY, CDR2 FYNNEI. This CDR3 has 15 amino acids. In nucleotides, the CDR3 is TGTGCCAGCAGTGACCCCGGCAGGGCGAACACTGAAGCTTTCTTT. This translates into CASSDPGRANTEAFF. The entire variable domain, with the rest obtained from reference TRBV2 and TRBJ1-1, is as follows: EPEVTQTPSHQVTQMGQEVILRCVPISNHLYFYWYRQILGQKVEFLVSFYNNEISEKSEIFDDQFSVERPDGSNFTLKIRSTKLEDSAMYFCASSDPGRANTEAFFGQGTRLTVV.

V and J are TRBV9 and TRBJ2-7, with a possible D match to TRBD1 (5 bases). The ends were cut back, 4 bases at V and 6 bases at J, with 17 bases in the middle. Per the germline V gene, CDR1 is SGDLS and CDR2 is YYNGEE. This CDR3 spans 14 amino acids. The CDR3 nucleotides are TGTGCCAGCAGCTCGCTACCCCAGGGATCCGAGCAGTACTTC. As protein: CASSSLPQGSEQYF.

This CDR3 is CASRPMDRNTEAFF. CDR3 nucleotides: TGCGCCAGCAGACCAATGGACAGGAACACTGAAGCTTTCTTT. V is TRBV10-2 and J is TRBJ1-1; possibly TRBD1 for D (6 bases). Trimming took 6 bases from V and 1 from J, leaving 12 bases between them. CDR3 length equals 14 residues. Germline lookup yields CDR1 WSHSY and CDR2 SAAADI.

The chain combines TRBV2 with TRBJ2-7; 7 bases line up with TRBD2. The CDR3 has 14 residues. V shed 7 bases, J shed 5 bases, and the junction held 11 bases outside the gene matches. The V gene's germline CDR1 is SNHLY and CDR2 FYNNEI. The CDR3 DNA sequence: TGTGCCAGCAACAAGGGACTACCCTACGACGAGCAGTACTTC. The encoded protein is CASNKGLPYDEQYF.

The rearrangement uses TRBV6-1 and TRBJ1-2; 7 bases map to TRBD1. CDR1 and CDR2 (germline): MNHNS, SASEGT. The CDR3 length is 14 residues. With 5 bases clipped from V and 0 bases from J, the junction kept 3 bases outside the gene matches. CDR3 sequence reads: CASSRDSSNYGYTF. In DNA, the CDR3 is TGTGCCAGCAGTAGGGACAGCTCTAACTATGGCTACACCTTC.

The CDR3: CSAKPGTGLRAFF. The CDR3, as DNA: TGCAGCGCAAAACCCGGGACAGGGTTGAGAGCTTTCTTT. This chain links TRBV29-1 with TRBJ1-1, with 9 bases lining up with TRBD1. Germline V CDR1 and CDR2: SQVTM, ANQGSEA. V lost 7 bases, J lost 10 bases, and 13 bases stayed unmatched. The CDR3 spans 13 residues.

The rearrangement uses TRBV4-1 and TRBJ2-7; TRBD2 agrees at 8 bases. Germline V lookup: CDR1 MGHRA, CDR2 YSYEKL. CDR3 length: 16 amino acids. V was pared by 0 bases and J by 2 bases, with 6 bases of the junction left unmatched. Here the CDR3 reads CASSQESSGEAYEQYF. Written as DNA, the CDR3 is TGCGCCAGCAGCCAAGAAAGTAGCGGGGAAGCCTACGAGCAGTACTTC.

This chain uses TRBV18 with TRBJ2-1, with TRBD1 identical over 10 bases. Germline values: CDR1 KGHSH, CDR2 LQKENI. Trimming removed 3 bases from V and 10 bases from J; junction bases left unmatched: 9. The CDR3 runs to 15 residues. Here the CDR3 DNA reads TGTGCCAGCTCACCCGACAGACAGGGGGCCGGGGAGCAGTTCTTC. Protein product: CASSPDRQGAGEQFF.

The chain combines TRBV15 with TRBJ2-1; 7 bases align to TRBD2. The CDR3 is made up of 15 amino acids. Germline V gives CDR1 LNHNV, CDR2 YYDKDF (reference sequence). The junction had 5 bases not matched to a gene; V was cut back by 3 bases and J by 3 bases. The DNA of the CDR3 is TGTGCCACCAGCAGTGGGCTAGCGGACTACAATGAGCAGTTCTTC. Encoded protein: CATSSGLADYNEQFF.

A single count supports this clone. This may arise from a read error, as a much more abundant clone is one base away. Other DNA sequences from this sample encode an identical CDR3 as well. V usage is TRBV5-1 and J usage is TRBJ1-2; the D gene is possibly TRBD1 (6 bases). The germline V gene has CDR1 SGHRS and CDR2 YFSETQ. CDR3 size: 13 residues. V lost 2 bases to trimming and J lost 2 bases, with 7 bases between them. The CDR3 DNA reads as TGCGCCAGCAGCTTAGGACAGAACTATGGCTACACCTTC. Protein: CASSLGQNYGYTF.

This chain links TRBV11-2 with TRBJ2-6; D perhaps matches TRBD1 (5 bases). This CDR3 has 15 residues. Trimming left V 5 bases short and J 0 bases short, with 8 bases between. The germline V gene encodes CDR1 SGHAT and CDR2 FQNNGV. CDR3 in DNA: TGTGCCAGCAGCCCCGACAGCTCTGGGGCCAACGTCCTGACTTTC. Its protein product is CASSPDSSGANVLTF.

V usage is TRBV11-2 and J usage is TRBJ2-5, with 10 nucleotides matching TRBD2. The CDR3 totals 17 residues. J gave up 4 bases and V 3 bases, and 11 bases lay outside the gene matches. Germline V lookup: CDR1 SGHAT, CDR2 FQNNGV. CDR3 in DNA: TGTGCCAGCAGCTTGTACGCCGCGGTAGCGGGGGGAGAGACCCAGTACTTC. It codes for CASSLYAAVAGGETQYF.

V usage is TRBV27 and J usage is TRBJ1-1, with D possibly matching TRBD1 (6 bases). The CDR3 extends over 14 amino acids. Trimming removed 3 bases at V and 6 bases at J, with 14 bases between. Germline V lookup: CDR1 MNHEY, CDR2 SMNVEV (reference sequence). CDR3 in amino acids: CASSLGAPYAEAFF. CDR3 DNA sequence: TGTGCCAGCAGTTTGGGGGCTCCATATGCTGAAGCTTTCTTT.

This rearrangement joins TRBV19 to TRBJ2-7, with 10 bases matching TRBD2. The CDR3 is 14 amino acids. J gave up 2 bases and V 4 bases, and 2 bases lay outside the gene matches. CDR1 is LNHDA, CDR2 SQIVND, per germline (reference sequence). The CDR3 loop is CASSRTSGAYEQYF. The CDR3 nucleotides read TGTGCCAGTAGTAGAACTAGCGGGGCCTACGAGCAGTACTTC.

This clone came up once. The chain links TRBV11-1 to TRBJ2-7; 7 nucleotides align to TRBD2. V was clipped by 2 bases and J by 2 bases; unmatched bases: 6. Germline V gives CDR1 SGHAT, CDR2 FQDESV (reference sequence). The CDR3 length is 15 residues. This CDR3 is CASSLLPGLTYEQYF. Here the CDR3 DNA reads TGTGCCAGCAGCTTACTCCCGGGACTAACCTACGAGCAGTACTTC.

This clone was found once. The chain is built from TRBV19 and TRBJ1-5; D may be TRBD1 (6 bases). The CDR3 runs to 15 residues. Looked up from germline, CDR1 is LNHDA and CDR2 is SQIVND (reference sequence). V was shortened by 4 bases and J by 3 bases, with 13 bases between the two germline ends. The CDR3 nucleotides are TGTGCCAGTAGTACTAACGGACAGCTCAATCAGCCCCAGCATTTT. This encodes CASSTNGQLNQPQHF.

The rearrangement joins TRBV5-1 to TRBJ1-1; TRBD1 matches at 7 bases. The CDR3 has 13 amino acids. The V segment lost 0 bases and the J segment 8 bases; nucleotides outside the gene matches: 4. CDR1 is SGHRS, CDR2 YFSETQ, per germline. The CDR3 loop is CASSLVETGEAFF. The CDR3 DNA follows: TGCGCCAGCAGCTTGGTCGAGACAGGGGAAGCTTTCTTT. The variable domain in full, completed from reference TRBV5-1 and TRBJ1-1, reads KAGVTQTPRYLIKTRGQQVTLSCSPISGHRSVSWYQQTPGQGLQFLFEYFSETQRNKGNFPGRFSGRQFSNSRSEMNVSTLELGDSALYLCASSLVETGEAFFGQGTRLTVV.

This chain connects TRBV18 to TRBJ1-3; no clear D. The CDR3 loop spans 16 amino acids. Germline loops: CDR1 KGHSH, CDR2 LQKENI. The V and J ends lost 4 bases and 2 bases respectively, with 15 bases between them. CDR3 sequence reads: CASSLSGNPPGNTIYF. The CDR3, as DNA: TGTGCCAGCTCACTCAGCGGAAACCCTCCTGGAAACACCATATATTTT.

As for this clone: The junction shows a germline mismatch at one end, possibly a read error. The chain links TRBV7-7 to TRBJ1-2, with D unclear. The CDR3 is made up of 17 amino acids. In germline, CDR1 is SSHAT, CDR2 FNYEAQ (reference sequence). CDR3 coding DNA: TGTGCTAGCAGCTTATGGCGGTTTGGCAAAGAGCACTATGGCTACACCTTC. Translated: CASSLWRFGKEHYGYTF.

This clone was detected only a few times. This chain connects TRBV4-1 to TRBJ2-1, with TRBD2 identical over 9 bases. The germline CDR1 and CDR2 sequences are MGHRA and YSYEKL. Germline trimming cut 4 bases from V and 0 bases from J; bases unmatched to any gene: 7. This CDR3 region has 17 residues. The CDR3 DNA follows: TGCGCCAGCAGCCCAGGACTAGCGCGAAGCTCCTACAATGAGCAGTTCTTC. It is translated as CASSPGLARSSYNEQFF.

The CDR3: CASSPRTSGEETQYF. CDR3 in DNA: TGTGCCAGCTCACCAAGGACTAGCGGAGAAGAGACCCAGTACTTC. The chain is built from TRBV18 and TRBJ2-5, with 10 nucleotides matching TRBD2. Trimming cost V 2 bases and J 3 bases; bases outside gene matches: 3. The CDR3 spans 15 residues. Germline V gene data show CDR1 as KGHSH and CDR2 as LQKENI.

This clone was observed a handful of times. The chain has TRBV19 and TRBJ1-4, with TRBD1 identical over 7 bases. The germline V gene encodes CDR1 LNHDA and CDR2 SQIVND (reference sequence). CDR3 length: 14 residues. V shed 6 bases and J 5 bases; nucleotides not matched to a gene: 6. The CDR3 nucleotides read TGTGCCAGTAGCTCGGGACAGTTAAATGAAAAACTGTTTTTT. This translates into CASSSGQLNEKLFF.